The 32 T cell receptor beta chains in this list originate from one sample, sequenced in a study of T cells after yellow fever vaccination (dated by TCRdb to about 2019). Receptor libraries were prepared by 5' RACE. The sample was run on an Illumina HiSeq 2500. TCRdb redid the processing of the public reads, applying fastp at Q25 and MiXCR, and retained in-frame beta chains. CDR3 protein duplicates are merged, each entry listing the most common genes and DNA. Recorded for this sample are 360,000 or so distinct CDR3 sequences; roughly 10% of them occurred a single time. The ten top clones hold around 20% of the sample. In the paper's terms, the treatment or condition label means: live attenuated yellow fever vaccine strain. The sequenced sample was PBMCs, obtained on the day of the first yellow fever vaccination. All receptors come from a man between 18 and 29 years old who received the YFV17D yellow fever vaccine.

This clonotype occurred a few times. The chain uses TRBV7-2 and TRBJ2-5, with TRBD2 matching over 7 bases. Trimming cost V 8 bases and J 2 bases; bases outside gene matches: 11. CDR3 length: 15 amino acids. The germline V gene encodes CDR1 SGHTA and CDR2 FQGNSA. In nucleotides, the CDR3 is TGTGCCAGCCCCTTTGAGGCTAGCGGACAAGAGACCCAGTACTTC. It yields the protein CASPFEASGQETQYF. The complete variable domain, with remaining parts taken from reference TRBV7-2 and TRBJ2-5, reads GAGVSQSPSNKVTEKGKDVELRCDPISGHTALYWYRQSLGQGLEFLIYFQGNSAPDKSGLPSDRFSAERTGGSVSTLTIQRTQQEDSAVYLCASPFEASGQETQYFGPGTRLLVL.

This clonotype was seen more than once but under ten times. The J gene is TRBJ2-3, the V gene TRBV6-5, with a weak D call TRBD2 (6 bases). Germline assignment: CDR1 MNHEY and CDR2 SVGAGI. V was cut by 4 bases and J by 1 base, with 18 bases left in between. This CDR3 comprises 17 residues. CDR3: CASSFPTLAIRTDTQYF. CDR3 bases: TGTGCCAGCAGTTTCCCAACCCTAGCGATTCGCACAGATACGCAGTATTTT.

Comment on this clonotype: A much larger clone lies a single base off, so this may be a read error. The V gene is TRBV5-1, the J gene TRBJ2-3; D is unresolved. The germline V gene has CDR1 SGHRS and CDR2 YFSETQ. The CDR3 totals 12 residues. CDR3 DNA: TGCACCAGCAGCTTGACGGAGAGTACGCAGTATTTT. This sequence encodes CTSSLTESTQYF. The full variable domain, in which reference TRBV5-1 and TRBJ2-3 provide the parts outside the CDR3, is KAGVTQTPRYLIKTRGQQVTLSCSPISGHRSVSWYQQTPGQGLQFLFEYFSETQRNKGNFPGRFSGRQFSNSRSEMNVSTLELGDSALYLCTSSLTESTQYFGPGTRLTVL.

This clonotype was recorded a few times. The V call is TRBV7-3, the J call TRBJ2-2, with no clear D. This CDR3 spans 13 amino acids. Germline V gene data show CDR1 as SGHTA and CDR2 as FQGTGA. The V end was cut by 5 bases, the J end by 2 bases, with 6 bases between. For the CDR3, the DNA is TGTGCCAGCAGCGTACTCAACACCGGGGAGCTGTTTTTT. Translation gives CASSVLNTGELFF.

J is TRBJ2-3 and V is TRBV6-5, with 15 bases fitting TRBD2. V was pared by 2 bases and J by 1 base, with 7 bases of the junction left unmatched. The CDR3 has 19 amino acids. Germline V CDR1 and CDR2: MNHEY, SVGAGI. CDR3 sequence reads: CASSYAERTSGGGTDTQYF. In DNA, the CDR3 is TGTGCCAGCAGTTACGCAGAAAGGACTAGCGGGGGGGGCACAGATACGCAGTATTTT.

This clonotype was observed at least ten times. The chain carries TRBV20-1 and TRBJ2-7; no firm D call. Trimming left V 2 bases short and J 4 bases short, with 12 bases between. The CDR3 is 13 residues long. Germline V gene data show CDR1 as DFQATT and CDR2 as SNEGSKA (reference sequence). CDR3 bases: TGCAGTGCTAGAACAAACCCCGGGTACGAGCAGTACTTC. It codes for CSARTNPGYEQYF.

The CDR3 region is CSATGHNEQFF. The CDR3 nucleotides are TGCAGTGCAACCGGGCACAATGAGCAGTTCTTC. The chain employs TRBV20-1 and TRBJ2-1; D ambiguous. The CDR3 is 11 residues long. The V and J ends lost 6 bases and 5 bases respectively, with 8 bases between them. CDR1 is DFQATT, CDR2 SNEGSKA, per germline (reference sequence).

J is TRBJ2-1 and V is TRBV7-2; 7 bases agree with TRBD2. Germline V gene sequence: CDR1 SGHTA, CDR2 FQGNSA. The V gene end was trimmed by 5 bases and the J gene end by 2 bases; junction bases not matched to a gene: 6. CDR3 length equals 15 residues. CDR3 nucleotides: TGTGCCAGCAGCCCTCGTGGGGGGGCCTACAATGAGCAGTTCTTC. Translating it yields CASSPRGGAYNEQFF.

This sequence joins TRBV7-9 and TRBJ2-3; 13 positions agree with TRBD2. The V gene end was trimmed by 4 bases and the J gene end by 5 bases; junction bases not matched to a gene: 9. The CDR3 totals 17 residues. The germline CDR1 and CDR2 sequences are SEHNR and FQNEAQ (reference sequence). CDR3 sequence: CASSSTSGGTHVDTQYF. As DNA, the CDR3 is TGTGCCAGCAGCTCGACTAGCGGGGGGACCCATGTAGATACGCAGTATTTT.

This clonotype was seen more than once but under ten times. The chain employs TRBV4-1 and TRBJ2-1, with TRBD2 matching over 7 bases. The CDR3 loop spans 19 amino acids. The J segment lost 4 bases and the V segment lost 0 bases, leaving 15 bases of the junction unmatched. The germline V gene encodes CDR1 MGHRA and CDR2 YSYEKL. CDR3 loop: CASSQDSELAARFYNEQFF. CDR3 DNA sequence: TGCGCCAGCAGCCAAGATTCGGAGCTAGCGGCCCGTTTTTACAATGAGCAGTTCTTC.

This clonotype was recorded a few times. The rearrangement links TRBV29-1 to TRBJ1-1; D is perhaps TRBD1 (5 bases). Trimming stripped 7 bases from V and 7 bases from J, with 13 bases between. The V gene's germline CDR1 is SQVTM and CDR2 ANQGSEA. This CDR3 is built from 11 residues. The CDR3: CSAPRGDEAFF. The CDR3 DNA is TGCAGCGCCCCGAGGGGTGATGAAGCTTTCTTT.

This clonotype was observed many times. This chain connects TRBV20-1 to TRBJ1-6; perhaps TRBD1 as D (6 bases). Per the germline V gene, CDR1 is DFQATT and CDR2 is SNEGSKA (reference sequence). The length of the CDR3 is 13 residues. The chain's CDR3 is CGGQGSYNSPLHF. The CDR3 bases are TGCGGGGGGCAGGGATCCTATAATTCACCCCTCCACTTT.

This clonotype was observed a handful of times. The V gene is TRBV5-1, the J gene TRBJ2-5; D gene ambiguous. Germline V gene sequence: CDR1 SGHRS, CDR2 YFSETQ. Trimming left V 4 bases short and J 0 bases short, with 10 bases between. This CDR3 comprises 14 residues. CDR3 sequence: CASSHGTHQETQYF. Here the CDR3 DNA reads TGCGCCAGCAGCCATGGCACACACCAAGAGACCCAGTACTTC.

In DNA form, the CDR3 reads TGCAGCGCTGGTTTGGGCCCGGGACAGGGGGATACCGGGGAGCTGTTTTTT. Protein: CSAGLGPGQGDTGELFF. V and J are TRBV29-1 and TRBJ2-2, with 11 bases matching TRBD1. The CDR3 is 17 amino acids. Germline lookup yields CDR1 SQVTM and CDR2 ANQGSEA. V lost 7 bases and J lost 5; bases outside the gene matches: 15.

The chain has TRBV7-2 and TRBJ1-4, with TRBD1 identical over 8 bases. The germline V gene has CDR1 SGHTA and CDR2 FQGNSA. CDR3 size: 14 residues. Unmatched junction bases numbered 6, after V lost 5 bases and J lost 7 bases. Here the CDR3 DNA reads TGTGCCAGCAGCCGGACAGGGATGGGTGAAAAACTGTTTTTT. Its translation: CASSRTGMGEKLFF.

This clonotype was observed a single time. This may come from a read error, since a much larger clone is one base off. The chain links TRBV29-1 to TRBJ1-2; D gene unclear. This CDR3 has 14 residues. Between the trimmed V and J ends, which lost 2 bases and 8 bases, there was a span of 18 bases. Germline V gene sequence: CDR1 SQVTM, CDR2 ANQGSEA. CDR3 nucleotide sequence: TGCAGCGTTGAACTCTGGGAACCTTATCCGGGCTACACCTTC. It translates to CSVELWEPYPGYTF.

Ten or more counts support this clonotype. This rearrangement joins TRBV12-3 or TRBV12-4 to TRBJ2-5; 11 nucleotides line up with TRBD1. This CDR3 region has 16 residues. J was trimmed by 2 bases and V by 1 base; bases with no gene match: 3. In DNA form, the CDR3 reads TGTGCCAGCAGTTTAGTCGGGACAGGGGGGCAAGAGACCCAGTACTTC. Amino acid sequence: CASSLVGTGGQETQYF.

This clonotype came up a few times. This rearrangement joins TRBV15 to TRBJ2-2; tentative D call: TRBD2 (6 bases). Trimming pared 0 bases from V and 2 bases from J, leaving 13 bases between. The CDR3 contains 17 residues. Looked up from germline, CDR1 is LNHNV and CDR2 is YYDKDF (reference sequence). This chain's CDR3 is CATSRDFAGINTGELFF. DNA of the CDR3: TGTGCCACCAGCAGAGATTTCGCGGGGATAAACACCGGGGAGCTGTTTTTT. Full variable domain (missing parts from reference TRBV15 and TRBJ2-2): DAMVIQNPRYQVTQFGKPVTLSCSQTLNHNVMYWYQQKSSQAPKLLFHYYDKDFNNEADTPDNFQSRRPNTSFCFLDIRSPGLGDTAMYLCATSRDFAGINTGELFFGEGSRLTVL.

This clonotype has just a few counts. The chain employs TRBV27 and TRBJ2-7; TRBD2 matches at 11 bases. The V gene's germline CDR1 is MNHEY and CDR2 SMNVEV (reference sequence). The CDR3 is made up of 15 amino acids. With V trimmed by 4 bases and J by 2 bases, 4 bases remained unmatched. CDR3 DNA sequence: TGTGCCAGCAGTTCGGGACTAGCGGCACCCTACGAGCAGTACTTC. This gives the protein CASSSGLAAPYEQYF.

Many counts were recorded for this clonotype. The CDR3 region is CASSLTEDTQYF. As DNA, the CDR3 is TGCGCCAGCAGCTTGACGGAAGATACGCAGTATTTT. The chain has TRBV5-1 and TRBJ2-3; D gene ambiguous. Germline loops: CDR1 SGHRS, CDR2 YFSETQ. The CDR3 extends over 12 amino acids. Trimming removed 1 base from V and 5 bases from J, with 5 bases in between.

This clonotype was seen at least ten times. The gene calls are TRBV4-1 and TRBJ1-1; no reliable D call. Trimming removed 4 bases at V and 3 bases at J, with 9 bases between. There are 13 residues in the CDR3. Per germline, CDR1 MGHRA and CDR2 YSYEKL. DNA of the CDR3: TGCGCCAGCAGCCCAAACAGTTACACTGAAGCTTTCTTT. Its translation is CASSPNSYTEAFF.

V gene TRBV11-2 combines with J gene TRBJ2-2; perhaps D is TRBD1 or TRBD2 (6 bases each). V was pared by 5 bases and J by 6 bases, with 25 bases between. Germline-derived CDR1 and CDR2 are SGHAT and FQNNGV. This CDR3 has 18 residues. The CDR3 loop is CASSHEEQGGIAAGELFF. CDR3 bases: TGTGCCAGCAGCCACGAGGAACAGGGAGGTATCGCCGCCGGGGAGCTGTTTTTT. Variable domain in full (rest from reference TRBV11-2 and TRBJ2-2): EAGVAQSPRYKIIEKRQSVAFWCNPISGHATLYWYQQILGQGPKLLIQFQNNGVVDDSQLPKDRFSAERLKGVDSTLKIQPAKLEDSAVYLCASSHEEQGGIAAGELFFGEGSRLTVL.

The genes are TRBV23-1 and TRBJ2-7; possibly TRBD1 for D (6 bases). TRBV23-1 is placed among ORFs of uncertain function. The CDR3 loop spans 15 amino acids. CDR3 DNA sequence: TGCGTCAGCAGGCAGACGACAGGACCTGCCTACGAGCAGTACGTC. This codes for CVSRQTTGPAYEQYV.

This clonotype was seen repeatedly, ten times or more. The chain recombines TRBV4-1 with TRBJ1-2, with 8 bases lining up with TRBD1. V was pared by 4 bases and J by 8 bases, with 6 bases of the junction left unmatched. The CDR3 consists of 13 residues. Germline V gene data show CDR1 as MGHRA and CDR2 as YSYEKL. The CDR3 DNA reads as TGCGCCAGCAGCCGCGACAGGGGTGACGGCTACACCTTC. Translated: CASSRDRGDGYTF.

The table lists this clonotype with many counts. The chain employs TRBV6-8 and TRBJ1-5, with TRBD1 identical over 11 bases. Per the germline V gene, CDR1 is MNHGY and CDR2 is SAAAGT. V dropped 2 bases and J dropped 1; count of bases not matched to a gene: 10. This CDR3 has 19 residues. DNA of the CDR3: TGTGCCAGCAGTTACGAGATTGGACAGGGGGCAAACAGCAATCAGCCCCAGCATTTT. Translation: CASSYEIGQGANSNQPQHF.

This clonotype was detected only a few times. The chain links TRBV12-3 or TRBV12-4 to TRBJ2-5, with a possible D match to TRBD1 (6 bases). Trimming shortened V by 4 bases and J by 1 base, and 10 bases separated the two germline ends. This CDR3 has 14 residues. Written as DNA, the CDR3 is TGTGCCAGCAGTTCCGCGGACAGCCAAGAGACCCAGTACTTC. This sequence encodes CASSSADSQETQYF.

This clonotype appeared many times. The chain has TRBV12-3 or TRBV12-4 and TRBJ2-3, with 9 bases fitting TRBD2. V lost 2 bases to trimming and J lost 7 bases; unmatched junction nucleotides: 4. This CDR3 region has 14 residues. CDR3 DNA sequence: TGTGCCAGCAGTTTAAGCGGGGGGTATAATACGCAGTATTTT. Translation: CASSLSGGYNTQYF.

This clonotype turned up a few times. This chain joins TRBV24-1 and TRBJ2-2; TRBD2 might be the D (5 bases). The CDR3 runs to 13 residues. V was shortened by 4 bases and J by 6 bases, with 8 bases between the two germline ends. Looked up from germline, CDR1 is KGHDR and CDR2 is SFDVKD. The chain's CDR3 is CATSEADPGELFF. CDR3 nucleotide sequence: TGTGCCACCAGTGAAGCGGATCCCGGGGAGCTGTTTTTT.

This clonotype was observed many times. Compared with germline, one end of the junction differs, possibly owing to a read error. This chain uses TRBV11-2 with TRBJ1-2, with 7 bases matching TRBD1. CDR1 is SGHAT and CDR2 is FQNNGV in the germline V gene. The CDR3 runs 8 residues. CDR3 region: CASDDRAF. The DNA for the CDR3 is TGTGCCAGCGACGACAGGGCTTTC.

This clonotype came up a few times. This chain connects TRBV20-1 to TRBJ2-4; unclear D gene. The V gene lost 3 bases and the J gene lost 2 bases, with 14 bases spanning the gap. Germline CDR1 is DFQATT and CDR2 is SNEGSKA (reference sequence). The CDR3 is made up of 15 amino acids. CDR3 sequence: CSARGSSETKNIQYF. In DNA form, the CDR3 reads TGCAGTGCTAGGGGATCTAGTGAGACCAAAAACATTCAGTACTTC.

The rearrangement joins TRBV20-1 to TRBJ1-5; tentative D call: TRBD1 (5 bases). Germline V lookup: CDR1 DFQATT, CDR2 SNEGSKA (reference sequence). CDR3 length: 13 residues. V was shortened by 3 bases and J by 6 bases, with 12 bases between the two germline ends. The DNA for the CDR3 is TGCAGTGCTAGTGTACAGGAAAGTCAGCCCCAGCATTTT. Translation gives CSASVQESQPQHF.

This clonotype was seen a few times. The V and J genes are TRBV4-2 and TRBJ1-4, with D unclear. This CDR3 spans 13 amino acids. Germline V CDR1 and CDR2: LGHNA, YNFKEQ. V lost 5 bases and J 5 bases, leaving 9 bases between the germline ends. The CDR3 is CASSVAANEKLFF. In DNA, the CDR3 is TGTGCCAGCAGCGTCGCGGCGAATGAAAAACTGTTTTTT.